This T cell receptor beta chain was recovered during a study of Graves' ophthalmopathy and Graves' hyperthyroidism (dated by TCRdb to 2016 to 2019). For the wider study: Peripheral blood samples were taken at the time of initial diagnosis, before any treatment was given. The study used TCR beta repertoire signatures to distinguish Graves' ophthalmopathy from Graves' hyperthyroidism and to predict progression to ophthalmopathy. In total, approximately 140 blood samples were TCR-sequenced: fewer than 50 ophthalmopathy, some 75 hyperthyroidism and approximately 17 hyperthyroidism-to-ophthalmopathy patients. To explore V-J signatures that separate ophthalmopathy from hyperthyroidism, a discovery set of 100 patients was enrolled, consisting of about 41 with ophthalmopathy and around 60 with stable hyperthyroidism. An independent validation cohort was composed of fewer than 20 hyperthyroidism patients and about 16 patients who later progressed from hyperthyroidism to ophthalmopathy. T-cell repertoires of thyroid tissue and blood were compared in about six hyperthyroidism patients. After sampling, hyperthyroidism patients received methimazole starting at 30 mg daily, and ophthalmopathy patients received high-dose intravenous methylprednisolone.

For repertoire sequencing, TCR beta CDR3 regions were amplified from RNA transcripts. The first round of RT-PCR was done with HTBI primers and the Qiagen OneStep RT-PCR kit, and was followed by a second round of multiplex PCR, then size selection and purification. Sequencing of the libraries was carried out on an Illumina HiSeq2000 in paired-end mode with 100 bp reads. On the study's bioinformatics: SOAPnuke was used to process the reads, throwing out any read that had adapters, had uncalled bases, had a mean Phred below 15, or lacked an exact constant-primer or identifier match. COPE v1.2.5 was used to merge the high-quality paired reads. Each unique nucleotide sequence was defined as a clonotype, and clonotypes were aligned to IMGT TRB V, D and J references with MiTCR v1.1. Only V-J combinations with frequency above 0.0001 were analysed, covering 99% to 99.2% of repertoires. For each V-J combination, a TCR clonal expansion and chaos score was defined as the ratio of F50 clonal expansion to chaos observed in the TCRdist matrix. Features were reduced by Welch's t-statistics and random forest to over ten V-J combinations, which fed a naive Bayes classifier. The similarity between thyroid and blood repertoires was quantified using the Morisita-Horn index. The public sequencing data were trimmed at Q25 with fastp and processed into clonotypes with MiXCR by TCRdb, which kept only in-frame beta chains. Identical CDR3 protein sequences are pooled into one entry, listed with their most common genes and DNA. The V and J calls were not made by the authors but by TCRdb's processing. Within this sample are about 370,000 distinct CDR3 sequences, with approximately 18% of them counted one time only. The ten largest clones add up to 2.4% of the sample.

This clonotype showed up many times. No antigen is known for it. No base-level quality is on record; no much larger clone is a single base apart. CDR3 length: 12 amino acids, cysteine to phenylalanine. The kept DNA is CDR3 alone, 36 bases in frame from the first base. The germline V gene encodes CDR1 SGHAT and CDR2 FQNNGV. V is clipped by 4 bases and J by 4 bases, and the sequence between their germline boundaries is 8 bases long. The paper as a whole reports these results and caveats: Sample size was not statistically predetermined, and group allocation was not concealed from the investigators. In validation, the model predicted ophthalmopathy progression with about 70% sensitivity and around 72% specificity; around twelve predicted patients were CT-confirmed with GO in a median of about 6.1 months. Most expanded thyroid clonotypes with a frequency above 0.001 also appeared in blood, which suggests that blood repertoires may reflect the immune response in the thyroid. In cross-validation, the 13-signature model distinguished ophthalmopathy from stable hyperthyroidism with around 90% sensitivity and 81.08% specificity, while in the test set the corresponding values were around 79% and 71%.

Stable hyperthyroidism was defined as no progression to ophthalmopathy within 18 months of follow-up. Hyperthyroidism patients were newly diagnosed, were aged 18 to 65 years, and had a disease duration under 2 months. Anyone with other autoimmune diseases, uncontrolled infections, pregnancy or lactation was excluded from the study. Diagnosis relied on clinical symptoms, serum thyroxine, TRAb, thyroid ultrasound and orbital computed tomography. Ficoll-Paque density gradient centrifugation was used to isolate PBMCs from approximately 11 ml of fresh peripheral blood. Total RNA was extracted with Trizol reagent and quality-checked on an Agilent 2100 Bioanalyzer.

The TCR comes from an adult woman with stable Graves' hyperthyroidism. Material: peripheral blood. Here the chain combines TRBV11-2 and TRBJ2-7; no D gene call is confident. Read as DNA, the sequence is TGTGCCAGCAGCTCAAAAGATTACGAGCAGTACTTC. Translated, it gives CASSSKDYEQYF.